This TCR beta chain was captured in a study of CD8+CD57+ T cells in acquired aplastic anemia (dated by TCRdb to the late 2010s). Broadly, across the study: A mean of 3.2 ug of DNA, ranging from about 0.19 to 30 ug, was extracted from sorted CD4+ and CD8+ cells. CD8+CD57+ expansion was defined as frequency above the mean frequency observed in healthy subjects.

Paper-wide results and their limitations: Roughly 30 CD8+ CDR3 sequences were found to be shared between patients and controls, but these sequences appeared to be highly expressed in patients and within the immunodominant clones of the patients. CD8+ Simpson's diversity did not differ significantly between patients and healthy controls (P=0.060).

Expansion of CD8+CD57+ cells had been shown by flow cytometry in the patients chosen for sequencing. Every patient had a diagnosis of severe acquired aplastic anemia based on International Study of Aplastic Anemia and Agranulocytosis and Camitta criteria. No therapy had been received by the patients at the time of blood sampling. In the study, sorted CD4+ and CD8+ blood T cells from patients with severe aplastic anemia and from healthy subjects underwent deep sequencing of TCR repertoires. In the USA, patient enrollment took place under clinicaltrials.gov protocols 00001620, 01623167, 00001397, 00071045, 00081523 and 00961064. Ficoll-Paque density gradient centrifugation was used to isolate peripheral blood mononuclear cells. Before DNA extraction, CD4+ and CD8+ T cells were sorted with FACS or magnetic beads. Profiling of TCR beta VDJ combinations and CDR3 sequences used genomic DNA as the template. TCR repertoire sequencing was run on an Illumina HiSeq 2000. As for how the authors treated the data: Repertoires were assessed using TRBV/TRBJ rearrangement plots, CDR3 size and DJ length profiles, and Simpson's diversity index. The immunodominant clone was defined as the most abundant DNA sequence in deep sequencing data. CDR3 amino acid sequences were screened for sharing across subjects and were compared with published repertoires and the VDJdb database. The public reads were reprocessed in TCRdb via fastp at Q25 and MiXCR, keeping in-frame beta chains. Every CDR3 protein is listed once, alongside the most common genes and DNA of its rows. These V and J calls are TCRdb output, not the study's own analysis. This sample lists around 180,000 distinct CDR3 sequences; less than 60% were detected once. Of the sample, about 1.8% falls within the top ten clones.

This clonotype was seen many times. There is no known antigen for this receptor. Nothing much larger sits one base from this clone, and base qualities are not available. CDR1 and CDR2 were assigned from the germline V gene as MGHRA and YSYEKL. The CDR3 contains 13 residues, cysteine and phenylalanine counted. Only CDR3 DNA is held: 39 bases, read in frame from base 1. V is pared back by 0 bases and J by 7 bases, with 7 bases lying between the germline termini. The clonotype was recovered from a human donor with aplastic anemia. The sequence joins TRBV4-1 to TRBJ2-1, with no confident D gene call. The sample comprised sorted CD4+, CD8+, or CD8+CD57+ T cells (not recorded which) from PBMCs. The DNA reads TGCGCCAGCAGCCAAGAGACGATAAATGAGCAGTTCTTC. The translation is CASSQETINEQFF.